Given below is one TCR beta chain in context. The antigen is not known. Germline CDR1 is LNHDA and CDR2 is SQIVND (reference sequence). With 5 bases removed from V and 5 bases from J, the gap between germline ends came to 22 bases. The CDR3 contains 16 residues. This record comes from a study of T-cell memory formation after mild COVID-19. Study-wide points: The pre-infection memory compartment contained some responding clones, suggesting cross-reactive memory joined. Clones that contracted from day 15 to 85 had balanced CD4/CD8; later expanders were CD4+ biased. Mainly CM and EM harbored the contracting CD4+ clones; mainly EMRA harbored the CD8+ ones.

Employing constant-segment primers, 5'RACE generated TCR alpha and TCR beta cDNA libraries bearing sample barcodes and UMIs. TCRdb analysed the 5' RACE reads with MiXCR anew, one entry per CDR3 protein. The sample lists 470,000 or so distinct CDR3 sequences, around 19% occurring once. The sequenced sample consisted of PBMCs or a T cell subset sorted from them (not recorded which). This clonotype was sampled from an adult woman who had mild COVID-19 (a few samples of this study predate the infection). Cell type and time point are not known. The rearrangement joins TRBV19 to TRBJ2-7; D perhaps matches TRBD1 (6 bases). The CDR3 sequence is CASSVSPVPGVNEQYF. DNA of the CDR3: TGTGCCAGTAGTGTATCGCCCGTCCCAGGGGTAAACGAGCAGTACTTC. Full variable domain (remainder filled in from reference TRBV19 and TRBJ2-7): DGGITQSPKYLFRKEGQNVTLSCEQNLNHDAMYWYRQDPGQGLRLIYYSQIVNDFQKGDIAEGYSVSREKKESFPLTVTSAQKNPTAFYLCASSVSPVPGVNEQYFGPGTRLTVT.